This TCR beta chain was captured in a study of control samples from healthy donors and cancer patients. This clone was counted a few times. The protocol was immunoSEQ multiplex PCR, while the TCRdb copy is restricted to in-frame clones and leaves out a portion. The data show roughly 120,000 clones, around nine tenths seen once. The CDR3 loop spans 13 amino acids. Germline CDR1 reads GTSNPN; CDR2 reads SVGIG (reference sequence). V shed 3 bases and J shed 7 bases, with 10 bases lying between them. Sequencing was performed on blood. This TCR was recovered from a man over 45 in good health. The chain is built from TRBV30 and TRBJ1-6; perhaps TRBD1 as D (5 bases). CDR3 bases: TGTGCCTGGAGAACTCAGGGAAATTCACCCCTCCACTTT. It encodes CAWRTQGNSPLHF. Based on the CDR3 plus reference TRBV30 and TRBJ1-6, the full variable domain is SQTIHQWPATLVQPVGSPLSLECTVEGTSNPNLYWYRQAAGRGLQLLFYSVGIGQISSEVPQNLSASRPQDRQFILSSKKLLLSDSGFYLCAWRTQGNSPLHFGNGTRLTVT.